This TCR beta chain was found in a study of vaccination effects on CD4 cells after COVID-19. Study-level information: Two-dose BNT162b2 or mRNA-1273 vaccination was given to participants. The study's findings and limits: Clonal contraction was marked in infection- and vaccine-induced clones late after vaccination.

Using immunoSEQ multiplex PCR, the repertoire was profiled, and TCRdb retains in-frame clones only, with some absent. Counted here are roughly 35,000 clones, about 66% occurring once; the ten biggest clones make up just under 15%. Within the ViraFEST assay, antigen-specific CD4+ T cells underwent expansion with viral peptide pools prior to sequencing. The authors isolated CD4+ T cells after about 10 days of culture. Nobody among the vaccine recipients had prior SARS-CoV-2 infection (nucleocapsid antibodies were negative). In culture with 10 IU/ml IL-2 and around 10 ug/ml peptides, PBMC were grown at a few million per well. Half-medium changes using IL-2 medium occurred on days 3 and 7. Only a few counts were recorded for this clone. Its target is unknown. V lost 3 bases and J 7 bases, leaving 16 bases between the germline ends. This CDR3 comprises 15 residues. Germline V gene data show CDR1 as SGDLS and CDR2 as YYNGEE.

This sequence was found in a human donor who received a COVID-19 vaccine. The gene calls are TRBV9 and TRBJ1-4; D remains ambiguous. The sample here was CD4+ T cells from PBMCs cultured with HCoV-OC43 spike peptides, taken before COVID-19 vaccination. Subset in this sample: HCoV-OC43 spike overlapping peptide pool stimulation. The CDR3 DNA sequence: TGTGCCAGCAGCGCTGGGTACTCCGAAGTTGAAAAACTGTTTTTT. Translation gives CASSAGYSEVEKLFF.